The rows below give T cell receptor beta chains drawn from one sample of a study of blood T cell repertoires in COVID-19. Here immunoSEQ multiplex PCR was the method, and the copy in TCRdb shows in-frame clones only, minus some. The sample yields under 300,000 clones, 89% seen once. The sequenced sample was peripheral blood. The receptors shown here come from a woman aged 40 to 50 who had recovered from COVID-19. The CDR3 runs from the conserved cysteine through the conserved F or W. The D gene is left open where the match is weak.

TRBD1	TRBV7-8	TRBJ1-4	CASSLGTGSEKLFF
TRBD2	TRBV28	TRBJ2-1	CASGLAGPYEQFF
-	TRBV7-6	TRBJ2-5	CASSADQETQYF
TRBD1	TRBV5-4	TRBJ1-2	CASSPPGQEILF
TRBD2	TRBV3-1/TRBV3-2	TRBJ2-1	CASSRTSGSKNEQFF
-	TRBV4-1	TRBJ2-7	CASSQRSGRYEQYF
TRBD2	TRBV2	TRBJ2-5	CASSEWGGLQETQYF
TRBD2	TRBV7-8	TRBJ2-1	CASSPTSGSADEQFF
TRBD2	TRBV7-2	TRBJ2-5	CASGGTSGWELETQYF
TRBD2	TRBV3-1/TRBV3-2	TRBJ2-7	CASSPASGRYRYF
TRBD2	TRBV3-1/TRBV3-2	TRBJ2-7	CASSLTSGSPYEQYF
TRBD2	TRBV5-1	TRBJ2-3	CASSPISGSNTQYF
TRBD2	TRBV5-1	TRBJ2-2	CASSLGLAGAGRTGELFF
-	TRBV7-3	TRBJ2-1	CASSLNLVTHNEQFF
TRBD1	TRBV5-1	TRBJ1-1	CASSGQGAANTEAFF
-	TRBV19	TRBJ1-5	CASSIRQPNSNQPQHF
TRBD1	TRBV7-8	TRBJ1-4	CASSSPGQWEEKLFF
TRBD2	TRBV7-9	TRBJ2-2	CASSIPRDYMANTGELFF
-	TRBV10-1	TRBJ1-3	CASSEKYRVAGNTIYF
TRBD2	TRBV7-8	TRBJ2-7	CASSLAGGAAEVYF
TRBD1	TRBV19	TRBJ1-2	CASSIRTGDYGYTF
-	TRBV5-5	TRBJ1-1	CASSLWQGFGEAFF
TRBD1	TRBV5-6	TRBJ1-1	CASSLDVRGLGEAFF
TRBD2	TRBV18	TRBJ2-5	CASSPGLAGDGTQYF
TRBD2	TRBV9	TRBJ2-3	CASSVGAGGWADTQYF
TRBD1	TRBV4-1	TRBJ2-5	CASSQDGDRAGGETQYF
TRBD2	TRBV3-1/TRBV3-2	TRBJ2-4	CASSSKGASGPKNIQYF
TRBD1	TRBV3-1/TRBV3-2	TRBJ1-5	CASSQTGGAGQPQHF
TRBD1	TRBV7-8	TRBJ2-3	CASSLPGQGTSRGTDTQYF
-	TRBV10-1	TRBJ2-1	CASSDGVGGATDNEQFF
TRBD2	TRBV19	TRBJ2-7	CASSDLGLAGGPDEQYF
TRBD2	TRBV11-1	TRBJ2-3	CASSLALAGEADTQYF
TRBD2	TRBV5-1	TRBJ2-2	CASSPATSLGPGELFF
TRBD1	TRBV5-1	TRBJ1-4	CASSSGQGNEKLFF